This is a list of T cell receptor beta chains from one sample in a study of blood T cells in healthy people across ages. TCRdb re-analysed the 5' RACE reads in MiXCR, keeping a single row per CDR3 protein. Of 550,000 to 750,000 distinct CDR3 sequences listed, around 21% are singletons. The specimen was blood. The receptors come from a man aged 65-85 years in good health. Both conserved end residues are part of each CDR3. The D gene is left open where the match is weak. Rows may omit the clone size; those that give it use once, few, many or a size class.

CDR3 length | D gene | J gene | clone size | V gene | CDR3 protein | CDR3 DNA
12 | . | TRBJ2-1 | few | TRBV2 | CASTRELNEQFF | TGTGCCAGCACTAGGGAATTGAATGAGCAGTTCTTC
16 | . | TRBJ2-7 | many | TRBV4-1 | CASSQGRWQEAYEQYF | TGCGCCAGCAGCCAAGGAAGGTGGCAGGAGGCCTACGAGCAGTACTTC
12 | TRBD1 | TRBJ1-3 | . | TRBV6-2/TRBV6-3 | CASNDRGNTVYF | TGTGCCAGCAACGACAGGGGAAACACTGTATATTTT
15 | TRBD1 | TRBJ1-4 | . | TRBV6-5 | CASSYSGTDNEKLFF | TGTGCCAGCAGTTACAGCGGGACAGATAATGAAAAACTGTTTTTT
17 | TRBD1 | TRBJ2-1 | . | TRBV15 | CATSREVGTGSYNEQFF | TGTGCCACCAGCAGAGAAGTTGGGACAGGCTCCTACAATGAGCAGTTCTTC
14 | . | TRBJ2-7 | . | TRBV29-1 | CSVVVTSNPYEQYF | TGCAGCGTTGTTGTCACTAGTAACCCCTACGAGCAGTACTTC
15 | . | TRBJ2-3 | . | TRBV20-1 | CSARKPGLSTDTQYF | TGCAGTGCTAGAAAACCGGGACTCAGCACAGATACGCAGTATTTT
15 | . | TRBJ1-5 | . | TRBV6-2/TRBV6-3 | CASSYSSPGHQPQHF | TGTGCCAGCAGTTACTCTTCCCCGGGCCATCAGCCCCAGCATTTT
16 | TRBD2 | TRBJ2-1 | few | TRBV5-1 | CASSAGLAGPVNEQFF | TGCGCCAGCAGCGCGGGACTAGCGGGGCCCGTCAATGAGCAGTTCTTC
17 | TRBD2 | TRBJ2-3 | . | TRBV24-1 | CATSDAAGGGWTDTQYF | TGTGCCACCAGTGATGCGGCGGGGGGCGGATGGACAGATACGCAGTATTTT
15 | . | TRBJ2-1 | few | TRBV5-5 | CASSLWQKVNNEQFF | TGTGCCAGCAGCTTATGGCAGAAGGTTAACAATGAGCAGTTCTTC
14 | . | TRBJ2-4 | few | TRBV25-1 | CASSESSGRGIQYF | TGTGCCAGCAGTGAATCGTCAGGGCGAGGGATTCAGTACTTC
16 | TRBD2 | TRBJ2-1 | once | TRBV20-1 | CSAREFGRATNNEQFF | TGCAGTGCTAGAGAATTCGGGAGGGCCACCAACAATGAGCAGTTCTTC
16 | . | TRBJ2-5 | . | TRBV27 | CASSPVVGQWQETQYF | TGTGCCAGCAGTCCAGTGGTCGGACAGTGGCAAGAGACCCAGTACTTC
16 | TRBD1 | TRBJ2-7 | few | TRBV6-5 | CASSYTGQSSSYEQYF | TGTGCCAGCAGTTACACGGGACAGTCGAGCTCCTACGAGCAGTACTTC
18 | TRBD2 | TRBJ2-7 | few | TRBV27 | CASSVLFGRDESSYEQYF | TGTGCCAGCAGTGTTCTTTTCGGGAGGGATGAAAGCTCCTACGAGCAGTACTTC
13 | TRBD2 | TRBJ2-1 | . | TRBV20-1 | CSVPSGSYNEQFF | TGCAGTGTTCCTAGCGGGTCCTACAATGAGCAGTTCTTC
13 | TRBD2 | TRBJ2-3 | . | TRBV6-2/TRBV6-3 | CASSSLAGDTQYF | TGTGCCAGCAGTTCATTAGCGGGAGATACGCAGTATTTT
13 | . | TRBJ2-3 | few | TRBV5-1 | CASSAGTPRTQYF | TGCGCCAGCAGCGCCGGGACCCCGAGGACGCAGTATTTT
14 | . | TRBJ2-7 | . | TRBV21-1 | CASSKGGAYYEQYF | TGTGCCAGCAGCAAAGGGGGCGCTTACTACGAGCAGTACTTC
16 | TRBD1 | TRBJ1-2 | . | TRBV28 | CASSSSFNRGGYGYTF | TGTGCCAGCAGTTCCTCATTCAACAGGGGCGGCTATGGCTACACCTTC
13 | TRBD1 | TRBJ2-2 | many | TRBV25-1 | CASSHRGAGELFF | TGTGCCAGCAGCCACAGGGGGGCCGGGGAGCTGTTTTTT
15 | . | TRBJ2-1 | . | TRBV20-1 | CSARKGGPPYNEQFF | TGCAGTGCCCGGAAGGGCGGGCCGCCCTACAATGAGCAGTTCTTC
13 | TRBD1 | TRBJ1-1 | few | TRBV5-1 | CASSFNRGTEAFF | TGCGCCAGCAGCTTTAACAGGGGCACTGAAGCTTTCTTT
14 | . | TRBJ2-1 | few | TRBV6-5 | CASNLRGKPYEQFF | TGTGCCAGCAACCTAAGGGGTAAGCCCTATGAGCAGTTCTTC
13 | . | TRBJ1-2 | few | TRBV6-6 | CASMEGDGYGYTF | TGTGCCAGCATGGAGGGGGACGGCTATGGCTACACCTTC
16 | . | TRBJ2-7 | many | TRBV3-1 | CASSQEERVSSYEQYF | TGTGCCAGCAGCCAAGAGGAGCGGGTGAGCTCCTACGAGCAGTACTTC
15 | . | TRBJ1-4 | . | TRBV5-1 | CASSLAGSESEKLFF | TGCGCCAGCAGCTTGGCAGGCTCTGAATCTGAAAAACTGTTTTTT
15 | . | TRBJ1-4 | . | TRBV9 | CASKTGTASNEKLFF | TGTGCCAGCAAGACGGGAACCGCAAGTAATGAAAAACTGTTTTTT
16 | . | TRBJ2-5 | many | TRBV5-1 | CASSLAGGDYQETQYF | TGCGCCAGCAGCTTGGCTGGAGGGGACTACCAAGAGACCCAGTACTTC
13 | . | TRBJ2-4 | few | TRBV6-1 | CASSVRTKNIQYF | TGTGCCAGCAGTGTCCGTACTAAAAACATTCAGTACTTC
13 | . | TRBJ2-5 | many | TRBV29-1 | CSVELSRGETQYF | TGCAGCGTTGAACTTTCGAGGGGAGAGACCCAGTACTTC
16 | . | TRBJ2-1 | . | TRBV12-5 | CASGLVRGRDLNEQFF | TGTGCTAGTGGTTTGGTTCGGGGGAGAGATTTGAATGAGCAGTTCTTC
14 | . | TRBJ1-4 | . | TRBV5-6 | CASSPGTLGEKLFF | TGTGCCAGCAGCCCCGGGACCCTGGGGGAAAAACTGTTTTTT
16 | TRBD1 | TRBJ2-3 | . | TRBV5-1 | CATSRDSQTSTDTQYF | TGCGCCACATCCCGGGACAGCCAAACTAGCACAGATACGCAGTATTTT
14 | . | TRBJ2-7 | few | TRBV12-3/TRBV12-4 | CASSALFRSYEQYF | TGTGCCAGCAGTGCCCTTTTTCGGTCCTACGAGCAGTACTTC
16 | . | TRBJ2-2 | few | TRBV19 | CARSTLGTANTGELFF | TGTGCCCGTAGTACCCTCGGGACTGCGAACACCGGGGAGCTGTTTTTT
19 | TRBD2 | TRBJ2-2 | many | TRBV20-1 | CSARDFGTSGSEGTGELFF | TGCAGTGCTAGAGATTTCGGGACTAGCGGGAGTGAGGGCACCGGGGAGCTGTTTTTT
15 | TRBD1 | TRBJ2-7 | once | TRBV10-2 | CASSPDRTGSYEQYF | TGCGCCAGCAGCCCCGATCGGACAGGGTCCTACGAGCAGTACTTC
15 | TRBD2 | TRBJ2-1 | few | TRBV6-1 | CASSGAGGTYNEQFF | TGTGCCAGCAGTGGAGCGGGAGGAACCTACAATGAGCAGTTCTTC
14 | TRBD2 | TRBJ2-7 | . | TRBV4-3 | CASSQGTSVGLQYF | TGCGCCAGCAGCCAGGGGACTAGCGTTGGTTTGCAGTACTTC
13 | TRBD1 | TRBJ2-1 | few | TRBV6-5 | CASSSGQGNEQFF | TGTGCCAGCAGTTCGGGACAGGGGAATGAGCAGTTCTTC
16 | TRBD1 | TRBJ2-5 | . | TRBV6-6 | CASRDAGTGIGETQYF | TGTGCCAGCAGAGATGCCGGGACAGGGATTGGGGAGACCCAGTACTTC
14 | TRBD1 | TRBJ2-2 | . | TRBV12-3/TRBV12-4 | CASHQTGATGELFF | TGTGCCAGCCATCAGACAGGGGCCACCGGGGAGCTGTTTTTT
13 | . | TRBJ2-4 | few | TRBV5-6 | CASPREAKNIQYF | TGTGCCAGCCCCAGGGAAGCCAAAAACATTCAGTACTTC
15 | . | TRBJ2-7 | few | TRBV7-2 | CASNAIGDWAYEQYF | TGTGCCAGCAACGCGATCGGGGACTGGGCCTACGAGCAGTACTTC
16 | . | TRBJ2-7 | . | TRBV7-9 | CASSRIASEGSYEQYF | TGTGCCAGCAGCCGGATAGCGTCAGAAGGTTCCTACGAGCAGTACTTC
17 | TRBD2 | TRBJ2-5 | . | TRBV25-1 | CASSVLTSGSVGETQYF | TGTGCCAGCAGTGTCCTAACTAGCGGGAGTGTTGGAGAGACCCAGTACTTC
15 | . | TRBJ1-1 | many | TRBV20-1 | CSASRWRGLNTEAFF | TGCAGTGCTAGTAGATGGCGCGGACTGAACACTGAAGCTTTCTTT